This TCR beta chain emerged from a study of blood T cells in healthy people across ages. Whole-study findings and limits: Long-lived donors carried more naive CD4+ cells and greater diversity than aged donors.

A sample-barcoded 5' primer and a J-beta primer mix were used in a second PCR of about 7 to 12 cycles. TCRdb re-derived calls from the 5' RACE reads in MiXCR, one entry per CDR3 protein. Of more than 900,000 distinct CDR3 sequences in the sample, 25% to 30% were seen once. This CDR3 has 21 residues. Germline CDR1 and CDR2: MNHNS and SASEGT. V was pared by 8 bases and J by 2 bases, with 34 bases between. Only a few counts were recorded for this clonotype. Antigen specificity is unknown. The same data also contributed to another study, on T cells of mothers and their children.

The sample comprised blood. The chain carries TRBV6-1 and TRBJ1-5; TRBD1 might be the D (5 bases). The receptor comes from a woman in her thirties or forties in good health. The DNA for the CDR3 is TGTGCCAGCGCGTACGCAACAAGAAGGGGATTGTGGAGAGGTGGCAATCAGCCCCAGCATTTT. Protein: CASAYATRRGLWRGGNQPQHF.